The 14 T cell receptor beta chains below all came from one sample that was sequenced in a study of blood T cell repertoires in COVID-19. TCRdb keeps only in-frame clones here, not all; method: immunoSEQ multiplex PCR. The data contain about 130,000 clones, 86% of them singletons. Sample: peripheral blood. Receptor source: a woman aged 70 to 79 with COVID-19, enrolled during active disease.

V usage is TRBV9 and J usage is TRBJ2-1, with 11 bases aligning to TRBD1. This CDR3 comprises 15 residues. Germline lookup yields CDR1 SGDLS and CDR2 YYNGEE. V lost 2 bases and J lost 6; bases outside the gene matches: 4. CDR3 loop: CASSVGQGAPNEQFF. The CDR3 DNA follows: TGTGCCAGCAGCGTCGGACAGGGGGCCCCCAATGAGCAGTTCTTC.

The CDR3 DNA is TGCAGTGCTAGTGCAGGGGATGGTGAAAAACTGTTTTTT. This gives the protein CSASAGDGEKLFF. The rearrangement joins TRBV20-1 to TRBJ1-4, with D tentatively TRBD1 (6 bases). Between the trimmed V and J ends, which lost 3 bases and 7 bases, there was a span of 12 bases. CDR3 size: 13 residues. CDR1 is DFQATT, CDR2 SNEGSKA, per germline (reference sequence).

This clone is a singleton in its sample. The chain combines TRBV5-1 with TRBJ1-6; 7 nucleotides match TRBD1. The CDR3 covers 16 residues. Germline V lookup: CDR1 SGHRS, CDR2 YFSETQ. Trimming took 0 bases from V and 11 from J; bases not matched to a gene: 11. Here the CDR3 reads CASSLEGGQISAPLHF. In DNA, the CDR3 is TGCGCCAGCAGCTTGGAGGGGGGACAGATTTCTGCACCCCTCCACTTT.

This clone showed up just a few times. V is TRBV30 and J is TRBJ2-7, with 8 bases lining up with TRBD1. After removal of 3 bases from V and 5 bases from J, the junction contained 6 bases not matched to a gene. In germline, CDR1 is GTSNPN, CDR2 SVGIG (reference sequence). CDR3 length: 13 amino acids. The CDR3 region is CAWRGQGFHEQYF. CDR3 sequence (DNA): TGTGCCTGGAGAGGACAGGGATTCCACGAGCAGTACTTC.

CDR3 in DNA: TGTGCCAGCTCACCGATCCAGGACAGCAGCGAAAAACTGTTTTTT. It is translated as CASSPIQDSSEKLFF. This chain connects TRBV18 to TRBJ1-4; TRBD1 is a possible D gene (6 bases). Germline V gene data show CDR1 as KGHSH and CDR2 as LQKENI. There are 15 residues in the CDR3. The ends were cut back, 3 bases at V and 8 bases at J, with 16 bases in the middle.

J is TRBJ2-2 and V is TRBV1; the table's D call TRBD1 went unverified against the DNA. TRBV1 is flagged as a pseudogene. CDR3 length: 13 residues. CDR3 amino acids: CTSSHTRGGELFF. The CDR3, as DNA: TGCACCAGCAGCCACACCAGGGGCGGGGAGCTGTTTTTT.

The chain couples TRBV2 to TRBJ2-1; 10 positions agree with TRBD2. The CDR3 totals 15 residues. Germline-derived CDR1 and CDR2 are SNHLY and FYNNEI. V lost 5 bases to trimming and J lost 4 bases; unmatched junction nucleotides: 5. This CDR3 is CASSRLAGEYNEQFF. For the CDR3, the DNA is TGTGCCAGCAGTCGGCTAGCGGGGGAGTACAATGAGCAGTTCTTC.

The V call is TRBV5-1, the J call TRBJ1-4, with a possible D match to TRBD1 (6 bases). The V gene's germline CDR1 is SGHRS and CDR2 YFSETQ. Trimming stripped 0 bases from V and 7 bases from J, with 10 bases between. This CDR3 is built from 14 residues. The CDR3 loop reads CASSLVTGSEKLFF. For the CDR3, the DNA is TGCGCCAGCAGCTTGGTAACAGGGAGTGAAAAACTGTTTTTT. The full variable domain, completed using reference TRBV5-1 and TRBJ1-4, is KAGVTQTPRYLIKTRGQQVTLSCSPISGHRSVSWYQQTPGQGLQFLFEYFSETQRNKGNFPGRFSGRQFSNSRSEMNVSTLELGDSALYLCASSLVTGSEKLFFGSGTQLSVL.

The chain links TRBV29-1 to TRBJ2-3; 10 nucleotides agree with TRBD2. Losses at the gene ends were 7 bases for V and 5 bases for J; bases not matched to a gene: 12. The CDR3 runs 15 residues. From germline, CDR1 is SQVTM and CDR2 ANQGSEA. The CDR3 is CSAWYSGGNGDTQYF. DNA for the CDR3: TGCAGCGCCTGGTATAGCGGGGGGAATGGAGATACGCAGTATTTT.

The chain has TRBV6-1 and TRBJ2-7; TRBD2 might be the D (6 bases). Trimming cost V 1 base and J 9 bases, with 28 bases left between them. Germline CDR1 MNHNS, CDR2 SASEGT. This CDR3 has 18 residues. The CDR3 nucleotides are TGTGCCAGCAGTGAAGGGTTAATAGTGCGGACGGAGGGGATCTCGCAGTACTTC. Translation: CASSEGLIVRTEGISQYF.

The rearrangement links TRBV6-5 to TRBJ2-5, with 7 nucleotides matching TRBD1. The J segment lost 5 bases and the V segment lost 5 bases, leaving 8 bases of the junction unmatched. Germline CDR1 reads MNHEY; CDR2 reads SVGAGI. There are 14 residues in the CDR3. CDR3 region: CASSTGVARETQYF. The CDR3, as DNA: TGTGCCAGCAGTACAGGGGTCGCACGGGAGACCCAGTACTTC.

The V call is TRBV9, the J call TRBJ2-5; 7 bases are a match to TRBD2. The ends lost 3 bases at V and 0 bases at J; junction bases unmatched: 14. The CDR3 loop spans 18 amino acids. The V gene's germline CDR1 is SGDLS and CDR2 YYNGEE. This CDR3 reads CASSAGEGGTVHQETQYF. The CDR3 nucleotides are TGTGCCAGCAGCGCGGGGGAGGGCGGAACAGTCCACCAAGAGACCCAGTACTTC. Full variable domain (remainder filled in from reference TRBV9 and TRBJ2-5): DSGVTQTPKHLITATGQRVTLRCSPRSGDLSVYWYQQSLDQGLQFLIQYYNGEERAKGNILERFSAQQFPDLHSELNLSSLELGDSALYFCASSAGEGGTVHQETQYFGPGTRLLVL.

The chain employs TRBV19 and TRBJ2-7; the match to TRBD2 covers 10 bases. J gave up 1 base and V 5 bases, and 5 bases lay outside the gene matches. The CDR3 contains 15 residues. Germline values: CDR1 LNHDA, CDR2 SQIVND (reference sequence). CDR3 loop: CASSSGGLASYEQYF. DNA of the CDR3: TGTGCCAGTAGTTCGGGGGGACTAGCGTCCTACGAGCAGTACTTC.

CDR3 protein: CASSSQGARVTEAFF. The CDR3 DNA is TGTGCCAGCAGCTCGCAGGGGGCGCGAGTCACTGAAGCTTTCTTT. The chain combines TRBV7-8 with TRBJ1-1; TRBD1 matches 8 bases. This CDR3 is 15 amino acids long. The germline CDR1 and CDR2 sequences are SGHVS and FQNEAQ. V gave up 4 bases and J gave up 4 bases; unmatched junction bases: 8.